These T cell receptor beta chains were read from a single sample in a study of immune evolution from preneoplasia to lung adenocarcinoma. Here immunoSEQ multiplex PCR was the method, and the copy in TCRdb shows in-frame clones only, minus some. This table holds about 3,000 clones, about nine tenths found once. Source material: FFPE adjacent normal lung tissue. These receptors all come from a person aged 55-80 years with lung adenocarcinoma. Each CDR3 is given with its conserved first and last residue. D genes are given only for firm matches.

D gene | J gene | V gene | CDR3 length | CDR3 DNA | CDR3 protein
TRBD2 | TRBJ2-3 | TRBV7-3 | 14 | TGTGCCAGCAGCTTGACTAGCGGCACAGATACGCAGTATTTT | CASSLTSGTDTQYF
TRBD2 | TRBJ2-3 | TRBV7-2 | 18 | TGTGCCAGCAGCTCCCGACTAGCGGGAACCGGAGGGGCAGATACGCAGTATTTT | CASSSRLAGTGGADTQYF
NA | TRBJ1-2 | TRBV5-4 | 15 | TGTGCCAGCAGCTTGTACACCTCTAATTGGGATGGCTACACCTTC | CASSLYTSNWDGYTF
NA | TRBJ1-2 | TRBV5-1 | 14 | TGCGCCAGCAGCTTGGGGCTAGGGAGGCATGGCTACACCTTC | CASSLGLGRHGYTF
TRBD1 | TRBJ2-5 | TRBV6-5 | 15 | TGTGCCAGCAGGAGGGACAGGGGGACCCAAGAGACCCAGTACTTC | CASRRDRGTQETQYF
NA | TRBJ1-2 | TRBV7-8 | 14 | TGTGCCAGCAGTTTCTCCGGGACGAACTATGGCTACACCTTC | CASSFSGTNYGYTF
TRBD2 | TRBJ2-5 | TRBV7-2 | 15 | TGTGCCAGCAGCTTAGTCGGGGGGGCCGGTGAGACCCAGTACTTC | CASSLVGGAGETQYF
NA | TRBJ1-1 | TRBV11-2 | 14 | TGTGCCAGCAGCCAACAGGGATTGAACACTGAAGCTTTCTTT | CASSQQGLNTEAFF
NA | TRBJ2-1 | TRBV10-2 | 16 | TGCGCCAGCAGCCCTCTTAGCGGAAGGGTGAGCAATGAGCAGTTCTTC | CASSPLSGRVSNEQFF
NA | TRBJ1-5 | TRBV12-5 | 18 | TGTGCTAGTGGTTTGGACCCCGCCGCAGGGGATAGCAATCAGCCCCAGCATTTT | CASGLDPAAGDSNQPQHF
TRBD2 | TRBJ2-1 | TRBV7-2 | 16 | TGTGCCAGCAGCCCACAGTCTAGCGGGAGCTACAATGAGCAGTTCTTC | CASSPQSSGSYNEQFF
TRBD1 | TRBJ1-4 | TRBV7-9 | 15 | TGTGCCAGCAGCGGATCGACAGGGTTAAATGAAAAACTGTTTTTT | CASSGSTGLNEKLFF
TRBD1 | TRBJ1-6 | TRBV9 | 16 | TGTGCCAGCAGCCCGGGGGACAGGGGGGGAAATTCACCCCTCCACTTT | CASSPGDRGGNSPLHF
TRBD1 | TRBJ2-3 | TRBV11-3 | 14 | TGTGCCAGCAGCCAGGGAAGGGGGCAAGATACGCAGTATTTT | CASSQGRGQDTQYF
NA | TRBJ1-2 | TRBV11-2 | 13 | TGTGCCAGCAGCCCGGACAGTTCCTATGGCTACACCTTC | CASSPDSSYGYTF